The clone carrying this TCR beta chain occurred once. The antigen remains undetermined. The data derive from a study of TIL therapy for anti-PD-1-resistant metastatic lung cancer. Whole-study context: Tumors had a median PD-L1 proportion score of approximately 5.5%. Four tumors were EGFR-mutant and two were ALK-rearranged. Study-level results: TIL cultures after expansion showed higher clonality and lower diversity than baseline tumor (median about 6% vs 30%).

The libraries were made with immunoSEQ v3. Survey-level samples got 2 million to 2.5 million read pairs; deep-level samples got roughly 4.5-6.5 million. Profiled with immunoSEQ multiplex PCR; TCRdb holds only in-frame clones, not every one. The sample carries about 6,300 clones, around three fifths recorded once. Germline lookup yields CDR1 MNHEY and CDR2 SVGEGT. Trimming removed 1 base from V and 7 bases from J, with 11 bases in between. The CDR3 is made up of 14 amino acids. Noted time point: pre-treatment sample, taken before nivolumab and TIL therapy. The tumor samples were excised metastases, mostly pleural nodules or supraclavicular lymph nodes.

This sequence originates from a person aged 30 to 80 with non-small cell lung cancer. The chain recombines TRBV6-2 or TRBV6-3 with TRBJ1-5, with D possibly TRBD1 on 5 matching bases. Sequencing was performed on tumor tissue, taken at baseline. CDR3 amino acids: CASSYWGREQPQHF. The CDR3 coding sequence is TGTGCCAGCAGTTACTGGGGCAGGGAACAGCCCCAGCATTTT.